Following are 30 T cell receptor beta chains from one sample sequenced in a study of T-cell reconstitution after alpha-beta-depleted transplantation in children. Unique molecular identifiers were incorporated during preparation of the TCRbeta library. One entry per CDR3 protein results from TCRdb running MiXCR on the PCR reads. This repertoire shows 450,000 to 600,000 distinct CDR3 sequences, about 31% found once; its top ten account for 2% to 2.5%. The sequencing used PBMCs from the stem cell graft donor, collected from the stem cell graft. These receptors originate from a human donor who donated a stem cell graft to a child with aplastic anemia.

This sequence joins TRBV12-3 or TRBV12-4 and TRBJ2-1; D may be TRBD1 or TRBD2 (6 bases each). The CDR3 length is 19 residues. The ends were cut back, 6 bases at V and 0 bases at J, with 24 bases in the middle. The DNA for the CDR3 is TGTGCCAGCAGAAGGGGCAGGGGACTGGCAAAAAGCTCCTACAATGAGCAGTTCTTC. It is translated as CASRRGRGLAKSSYNEQFF.

The chain employs TRBV21-1 and TRBJ1-2; no check of the table's D call, TRBD1, against the DNA was made. TRBV21-1 is labeled a pseudogene. The CDR3 loop spans 16 amino acids. DNA for the CDR3: TGTGCCAGCAGCAAAGAAATTACAGGGGCACTGGATGGCTACACCTTC. Protein product: CASSKEITGALDGYTF.

This clonotype showed up just a few times. This chain connects TRBV6-5 to TRBJ1-2, with a weak D call TRBD1 (6 bases). This CDR3 has 12 residues. The germline V gene has CDR1 MNHEY and CDR2 SVGAGI. Trimming cost V 6 bases and J 7 bases, with 12 bases left between them. CDR3 sequence (DNA): TGTGCCAGCAGACTAATAGGGGGTGGCTACACCTTC. Its protein product is CASRLIGGGYTF.

This clonotype is a singleton in its sample. The chain links TRBV27 to TRBJ2-5; D is possibly TRBD1 (6 bases). The CDR3 has 15 residues. In germline, CDR1 is MNHEY, CDR2 SMNVEV (reference sequence). The V end was cut by 6 bases, the J end by 1 base, with 15 bases between. CDR3 sequence (DNA): TGTGCCAGCAGCAAGGGACAATATCTCCAAGAGACCCAGTACTTC. Translation gives CASSKGQYLQETQYF.

Comments on this clonotype: One end of the junction varies from germline; a read error may be responsible. The chain is built from TRBV12-3 or TRBV12-4 and TRBJ1-2; 12 nucleotides agree with TRBD1. The CDR3 has 17 amino acids. Here the CDR3 reads CASSLAGTGGTGRGYTF. The CDR3 coding sequence is TGTGCCAGCAGTCTAGCCGGGACAGGGGGCACGGGGAGAGGCTACACCTTC.

The chain uses TRBV24-1 and TRBJ2-3; TRBD2 agrees at 9 bases. Germline V gene lookup returns CDR1 KGHDR and CDR2 SFDVKD. The CDR3 length is 16 residues. The J segment lost 2 bases and the V segment lost 2 bases, leaving 4 bases of the junction unmatched. Here the CDR3 reads CATSDSPSGVTDTQYF. In DNA form, the CDR3 reads TGTGCCACCAGTGATTCCCCTAGCGGGGTCACAGATACGCAGTATTTT.

In its sample, this clonotype was seen a few times. Here the CDR3 reads CAISELAGSYNEQFF. The CDR3 DNA reads TGTGCCATCAGTGAGTTAGCGGGTTCCTACAATGAGCAGTTCTTC. This chain joins TRBV10-3 and TRBJ2-1; 7 nucleotides line up with TRBD2. Losses at the gene ends were 1 base for V and 1 base for J; bases not matched to a gene: 1. The CDR3 length is 15 residues. CDR1 ENHRY and CDR2 SYGVKD come from the germline V gene.

This clonotype came up a few times. The gene calls are TRBV24-1 and TRBJ2-7, with D possibly called TRBD1 or TRBD2 (5 bases each). Deletions cut 9 bases from V and 0 bases from J, with 11 bases between. This CDR3 comprises 13 residues. Germline V CDR1 and CDR2: KGHDR, SFDVKD. CDR3 nucleotides: TGTGCCACCGCCCGGGGCAGCTCCTACGAGCAGTACTTC. Its translation: CATARGSSYEQYF.

On this clonotype itself: Sequence at one end of the junction differs from germline and may be a read error. CDR3 coding DNA: TGTGCCAGCACACCCTACCAGGGTCGCGGGAGTGTGGAGACCCAGTACTTC. Translating it yields CASTPYQGRGSVETQYF. The chain has TRBV18 and TRBJ2-5, with TRBD2 identical over 7 bases. This CDR3 has 17 residues. CDR1 KGHSH and CDR2 LQKENI come from the germline V gene.

This clonotype has more than one count but fewer than ten. The chain uses TRBV3-1 and TRBJ1-2, with D uncertain. There are 13 residues in the CDR3. The germline CDR1 and CDR2 sequences are LGHDT and YNNKEL (reference sequence). V lost 1 base to trimming and J lost 4 bases, with 7 bases between them. CDR3 bases: TGTGCCAGCAGCCAAGGCGGGATCTATGGCTACACCTTC. This sequence encodes CASSQGGIYGYTF.

Only a few counts were recorded for this clonotype. The chain has TRBV18 and TRBJ1-1; 8 positions agree with TRBD1. This CDR3 comprises 14 residues. V dropped 6 bases and J dropped 1; count of bases not matched to a gene: 4. Per germline, CDR1 KGHSH and CDR2 LQKENI. The CDR3 nucleotides are TGTGCCAGCTCGGCCGGGACAGGGAACACTGAAGCTTTCTTT. Encoded protein: CASSAGTGNTEAFF.

The gene calls are TRBV7-2 and TRBJ1-5, with D perhaps matching TRBD1 (5 bases). CDR1 is SGHTA and CDR2 is FQGNSA in the germline V gene. This CDR3 has 13 residues. Trimming took 5 bases from V and 8 from J, leaving 13 bases between them. CDR3 amino acids: CASSLPGLEPQHF. DNA of the CDR3: TGTGCCAGCAGCCTCCCAGGGTTGGAGCCCCAGCATTTT.

This clonotype was counted a few times. The chain is built from TRBV30 and TRBJ2-5; D gene unclear. Germline V lookup: CDR1 GTSNPN, CDR2 SVGIG (reference sequence). This CDR3 has 13 residues. V lost 2 bases to trimming and J lost 2 bases, with 9 bases between them. CDR3 sequence reads: CAWSLQVQETQYF. The CDR3 DNA follows: TGTGCCTGGAGTCTCCAGGTACAAGAGACCCAGTACTTC. The variable domain in full, with the rest retrieved from reference TRBV30 and TRBJ2-5, is SQTIHQWPATLVQPVGSPLSLECTVEGTSNPNLYWYRQAAGRGLQLLFYSVGIGQISSEVPQNLSASRPQDRQFILSSKKLLLSDSGFYLCAWSLQVQETQYFGPGTRLLVL.

The chain recombines TRBV5-1 with TRBJ2-5, with a possible D match to TRBD1 (6 bases). Germline V lookup: CDR1 SGHRS, CDR2 YFSETQ. Trimming stripped 0 bases from V and 3 bases from J, with 24 bases between. There are 19 residues in the CDR3. The chain's CDR3 is CASSLAETWDMPPEETQYF. CDR3 DNA sequence: TGCGCCAGCAGCTTGGCCGAAACCTGGGACATGCCTCCCGAAGAGACCCAGTACTTC.

The table lists this clonotype with a few counts. The chain combines TRBV28 with TRBJ2-7, with D perhaps TRBD1 (6 bases). The germline CDR1 and CDR2 sequences are MDHEN and SYDVKM. V was clipped by 7 bases and J by 4 bases, with 20 bases between them. This CDR3 comprises 15 residues. The CDR3, as DNA: TGTGCCAGCATCGATCCGGGATTAGGGGGATACGAGCAGTACTTC. It encodes CASIDPGLGGYEQYF.

This clonotype was counted a few times. V gene TRBV20-1 combines with J gene TRBJ2-3; D unclear. The CDR3 totals 12 residues. Trimming shortened V by 3 bases and J by 6 bases, and 10 bases separated the two germline ends. Germline CDR1 is DFQATT and CDR2 is SNEGSKA (reference sequence). DNA of the CDR3: TGCAGTGCTAGTAGGAGTACGGATACGCAGTATTTT. Translated: CSASRSTDTQYF.

This chain connects TRBV29-1 to TRBJ1-2, with no clear D. Per germline, CDR1 SQVTM and CDR2 ANQGSEA. CDR3 length equals 11 residues. Deletions cut 6 bases from V and 2 bases from J, with 7 bases between. This CDR3 is CSVDANYGYTF. CDR3 nucleotides: TGCAGCGTCGACGCAAACTATGGCTACACCTTC. Based on the CDR3 plus reference TRBV29-1 and TRBJ1-2, the full variable domain is SAVISQKPSRDICQRGTSLTIQCQVDSQVTMMFWYRQQPGQSLTLIATANQGSEATYESGFVIDKFPISRPNLTFSTLTVSNMSPEDSSIYLCSVDANYGYTFGSGTRLTVV.

CDR3 region: CASSYGQGGNYGYTF. The CDR3 bases are TGCGCCAGCAGCTACGGACAGGGTGGGAACTATGGCTACACCTTC. The rearrangement uses TRBV5-1 and TRBJ1-2; 8 nucleotides line up with TRBD1. This CDR3 has 15 amino acids. The V and J ends lost 3 bases and 2 bases, in that order; junction bases with no gene match: 6. Germline-derived CDR1 and CDR2 are SGHRS and YFSETQ.

This clonotype came up a few times. The chain links TRBV20-1 to TRBJ2-3; 7 nucleotides line up with TRBD2. This CDR3 is 15 amino acids long. V lost 6 bases and J lost 2; bases outside the gene matches: 11. Looked up from germline, CDR1 is DFQATT and CDR2 is SNEGSKA (reference sequence). In DNA form, the CDR3 reads TGCAGTGCCGGAACTAGCGCTCAGCCCACAGATACGCAGTATTTT. Its translation is CSAGTSAQPTDTQYF.

The CDR3 sequence is CASSFGDGLSYEQYF. As DNA, the CDR3 is TGTGCCAGCAGCTTCGGGGACGGACTTTCCTACGAGCAGTACTTC. The chain couples TRBV7-9 to TRBJ2-7; perhaps D is TRBD1 or TRBD2 (5 bases each). The CDR3 spans 15 residues. V was clipped by 3 bases and J by 1 base, with 13 bases between them. CDR1 is SEHNR, CDR2 FQNEAQ, per germline (reference sequence).

The gene calls are TRBV12-3 or TRBV12-4 and TRBJ2-3, with 10 bases identical to TRBD2. The CDR3 is made up of 16 amino acids. V lost 6 bases to trimming and J lost 5 bases; unmatched junction nucleotides: 11. CDR3 amino acids: CASRSPLAGAGDTQYF. The DNA of the CDR3 is TGTGCCAGCAGGTCCCCCCTAGCGGGAGCGGGAGATACGCAGTATTTT.

The V and J genes are TRBV12-3 or TRBV12-4 and TRBJ1-3; 8 nucleotides line up with TRBD1. The CDR3 consists of 15 residues. J was trimmed by 4 bases and V by 10 bases; bases with no gene match: 12. The CDR3 sequence: CATSKQGGFGNTIYF. The CDR3 region has the DNA TGTGCCACCTCGAAACAGGGGGGGTTCGGAAACACCATATATTTT.

This clonotype has a handful of counts. V usage is TRBV3-1 and J usage is TRBJ2-6; D is unresolved. Germline CDR1 is LGHDT and CDR2 is YNNKEL (reference sequence). Deletions cut 4 bases from V and 4 bases from J, with 11 bases between. This CDR3 contains 15 residues. The CDR3 DNA reads TGTGCCAGCAGCCCCCTCAGTTGGGGGGCCAACGTCCTGACTTTC. Translation: CASSPLSWGANVLTF.

The V gene is TRBV18, the J gene TRBJ1-3; 9 bases match TRBD1. The CDR3 length is 15 residues. Per the germline V gene, CDR1 is KGHSH and CDR2 is LQKENI. The V gene end was trimmed by 3 bases and the J gene end by 4 bases; junction bases not matched to a gene: 4. Here the CDR3 DNA reads TGTGCCAGCTCACCGAGACAGGGGGAAGGAAACACCATATATTTT. This codes for CASSPRQGEGNTIYF.

This clonotype was detected only a few times. This rearrangement joins TRBV20-1 to TRBJ2-2, with 9 bases that match TRBD1. Germline CDR1 is DFQATT and CDR2 is SNEGSKA (reference sequence). The CDR3 length is 16 residues. V lost 6 bases and J lost 2; bases outside the gene matches: 10. The CDR3 protein is CSARGSGQGNTGELFF. The CDR3 nucleotides read TGCAGTGCCCGAGGGTCGGGACAGGGAAACACCGGGGAGCTGTTTTTT.

This clonotype has more than one count but fewer than ten. The V call is TRBV20-1, the J call TRBJ1-1, with 12 bases aligning to TRBD1. Per germline, CDR1 DFQATT and CDR2 SNEGSKA (reference sequence). The CDR3 is 17 residues long. The V gene end was trimmed by 3 bases and the J gene end by 0 bases; junction bases not matched to a gene: 8. The CDR3 loop reads CSARVVGQGAVNTEAFF. CDR3 coding DNA: TGCAGTGCTAGGGTGGTGGGACAGGGGGCGGTGAACACTGAAGCTTTCTTT.

This clonotype was counted a single time. This sequence joins TRBV5-1 and TRBJ2-7; D is unresolved. From germline, CDR1 is SGHRS and CDR2 YFSETQ. V dropped 0 bases and J dropped 4 bases, with 11 bases sitting between them. This CDR3 is built from 14 residues. The CDR3 reads CASSLAGPGYEQYV. The CDR3 DNA is TGCGCCAGCAGCTTGGCTGGGCCCGGATACGAGCAGTACGTC.

The chain has TRBV6-2 or TRBV6-3 and TRBJ2-1; D possibly matches TRBD1 or TRBD2 (5 bases each). Between the trimmed V and J ends, which lost 2 bases and 5 bases, there was a span of 7 bases. The length of the CDR3 is 13 residues. Germline V lookup: CDR1 MNHEY, CDR2 SVGEGT. The CDR3 region is CASSYEGHNEQFF. For the CDR3, the DNA is TGTGCCAGCAGTTACGAGGGACACAATGAGCAGTTCTTC.

This clonotype was observed a few times. The rearrangement links TRBV21-1 to TRBJ2-3; TRBD1 reflects the table's D call only, with no check against the DNA. TRBV21-1 counts as a pseudogene. The CDR3 consists of 14 residues. The CDR3 region is CASITGDRADTQYF. In DNA, the CDR3 is TGTGCCAGTATCACAGGGGATCGTGCAGATACGCAGTATTTT.

The chain combines TRBV18 with TRBJ2-2, with TRBD1 matching over 8 bases. V trimming: 2 bases; J trimming: 0 bases; junction bases outside the gene matches: 8. CDR1 and CDR2 from the germline V gene are KGHSH and LQKENI. The CDR3 consists of 18 residues. CDR3 sequence reads: CASSPRGTGLTNTGELFF. The CDR3 DNA follows: TGTGCCAGCTCACCAAGAGGGACAGGATTAACGAACACCGGGGAGCTGTTTTTT. The complete variable domain, with remaining parts taken from reference TRBV18 and TRBJ2-2, reads NAGVMQNPRHLVRRRGQEARLRCSPMKGHSHVYWYRQLPEEGLKFMVYLQKENIIDESGMPKERFSAEFPKEGPSILRIQQVVRGDSAAYFCASSPRGTGLTNTGELFFGEGSRLTVL.